This entry describes one T cell receptor (beta chain). This sample stems from a study of early T cells in non-severe SARS-CoV-2 infection. TCRdb reanalysed the 5' RACE reads using MiXCR and keeps one entry per CDR3 protein. This table holds around 100,000 distinct CDR3 sequences, approximately 16% found once. CDR1 is MDHEN, CDR2 SYDVKM, per germline. This CDR3 has 14 residues. Trimming took 7 bases from V and 4 from J, leaving 13 bases between them. This chain links TRBV28 with TRBJ1-4; D is possibly TRBD1 (5 bases). The clonotype was recovered from an adult who was a healthcare worker with PCR-confirmed SARS-CoV-2 infection or an uninfected control (not recorded which). The material sequenced was whole blood. CDR3 in DNA: TGTGCCAGCAATGGGGAGGGGCATAATGAAAAACTGTTTTTT. Its translation is CASNGEGHNEKLFF.